These 9 T cell receptor beta chains were sequenced from one sample in a study of blood T cell repertoires in COVID-19. Clones were sequenced by immunoSEQ multiplex PCR, and TCRdb holds only the in-frame ones, with some missing. The repertoire consists of tens of thousands of clones, with under 85% occurring once and the leading ten covering approximately 15%. The sequenced sample consisted of peripheral blood. Source of these receptors: a human donor in a cohort sampled during active COVID-19.

The rearrangement links TRBV10-3 to TRBJ1-3; D unresolved. CDR3 length: 14 amino acids. Germline CDR1 reads ENHRY; CDR2 reads SYGVKD. Trimming cost V 4 bases and J 0 bases, with 7 bases left between them. This CDR3 is CAISGTDSGNTIYF. CDR3 coding DNA: TGTGCCATCAGTGGGACTGACTCTGGAAACACCATATATTTT.

The chain uses TRBV27 and TRBJ2-5; 13 bases line up with TRBD2. CDR3 length: 16 amino acids. After removal of 7 bases from V and 5 bases from J, the junction contained 10 bases not matched to a gene. CDR1 and CDR2 (germline): MNHEY, SMNVEV (reference sequence). In nucleotides, the CDR3 is TGTGCCAGCATAACTAGCGGGAGGGGGGTAGGGGAGACCCAGTACTTC. Protein: CASITSGRGVGETQYF.

The chain uses TRBV19 and TRBJ1-5; no clear D gene. The CDR3 extends over 15 amino acids. Germline lookup yields CDR1 LNHDA and CDR2 SQIVND (reference sequence). Trimming took 5 bases from V and 6 from J, leaving 17 bases between them. The CDR3 sequence is CASSPRTKAGQPQHF. The DNA for the CDR3 is TGTGCCAGTAGTCCAAGGACTAAAGCAGGTCAGCCCCAGCATTTT. Variable domain in full (rest from reference TRBV19 and TRBJ1-5): DGGITQSPKYLFRKEGQNVTLSCEQNLNHDAMYWYRQDPGQGLRLIYYSQIVNDFQKGDIAEGYSVSREKKESFPLTVTSAQKNPTAFYLCASSPRTKAGQPQHFGDGTRLSIL.

This sequence joins TRBV5-1 and TRBJ2-5; tentatively, D is TRBD2 (6 bases). This CDR3 comprises 15 residues. The germline CDR1 and CDR2 sequences are SGHRS and YFSETQ. V was trimmed by 2 bases and J by 2 bases, leaving 13 bases between them. Here the CDR3 reads CASSFFRGTQETQYF. The CDR3 DNA is TGCGCCAGCAGCTTTTTTCGGGGGACGCAAGAGACCCAGTACTTC. Drawing the rest from reference TRBV5-1 and TRBJ2-5, the complete variable domain is KAGVTQTPRYLIKTRGQQVTLSCSPISGHRSVSWYQQTPGQGLQFLFEYFSETQRNKGNFPGRFSGRQFSNSRSEMNVSTLELGDSALYLCASSFFRGTQETQYFGPGTRLLVL.

V gene TRBV7-9 combines with J gene TRBJ2-7, with D maybe TRBD1 (6 bases). Germline V lookup: CDR1 SEHNR, CDR2 FQNEAQ (reference sequence). The CDR3 is 13 residues long. The V end was cut by 5 bases, the J end by 5 bases, with 13 bases between. The chain's CDR3 is CASSRQASDEQYF. CDR3 nucleotide sequence: TGTGCCAGCAGCAGACAGGCAAGCGACGAGCAGTACTTC.

V gene TRBV28 combines with J gene TRBJ2-5, with 10 bases aligning to TRBD2. The CDR3 is 16 amino acids. Germline V gene sequence: CDR1 MDHEN, CDR2 SYDVKM. V dropped 8 bases and J dropped 5; count of bases not matched to a gene: 14. For the CDR3, the DNA is TGTGCCAGCGACATAGCGGGGGGAAGGGTGAGGGAGACCCAGTACTTC. The encoded protein is CASDIAGGRVRETQYF.

CDR3 loop: CASSLGGAREKLFF. CDR3 in DNA: TGTGCCAGCAGTTTAGGGGGCGCTAGAGAAAAACTGTTTTTT. The chain combines TRBV28 with TRBJ1-4; D is possibly TRBD1 (6 bases). From germline, CDR1 is MDHEN and CDR2 SYDVKM. Trimming stripped 2 bases from V and 8 bases from J, with 12 bases between. The CDR3 is 14 amino acids.

V is TRBV19 and J is TRBJ2-7; TRBD2 aligns across 7 bases. Per germline, CDR1 LNHDA and CDR2 SQIVND (reference sequence). CDR3 length: 16 residues. The junction had 11 bases not matched to a gene; V was cut back by 3 bases and J by 3 bases. The CDR3 region is CASSMVAVAGNYEQYF. The DNA of the CDR3 is TGTGCCAGTAGTATGGTGGCAGTAGCGGGCAACTACGAGCAGTACTTC.

CDR3 residues: CASSFTGRTAGELFF. Written as DNA, the CDR3 is TGCGCCAGCAGCTTCACAGGGCGTACAGCCGGGGAGCTGTTTTTT. The chain carries TRBV5-1 and TRBJ2-2; D might be TRBD1 (6 bases). The V and J ends lost 2 bases and 6 bases respectively, with 14 bases between them. In germline, CDR1 is SGHRS, CDR2 YFSETQ. This CDR3 has 15 amino acids.